These 17 T cell receptor beta chains share one sample of origin, sequenced in a study of T cells in Graves' hyperthyroidism and ophthalmopathy. Amplification of TCR beta CDR3 regions used RNA as the template. The HTBI set primed first-round TCR CDR3 RT-PCR. TCRdb re-called the multiplex PCR reads with MiXCR, one entry per CDR3 protein. The sample records 450,000 to 600,000 distinct CDR3 sequences, 15% to 20% being singletons. The sequenced sample consisted of blood. These receptors originate from a man aged 35-49 years with Graves' ophthalmopathy.

The V and J genes are TRBV19 and TRBJ1-5; D possibly corresponds to TRBD1 (5 bases). The CDR3 consists of 15 residues. Per the germline V gene, CDR1 is LNHDA and CDR2 is SQIVND (reference sequence). V was trimmed by 10 bases and J by 2 bases, leaving 18 bases between them. The chain's CDR3 is CATNPLVTGNQPQHF. The CDR3 DNA reads as TGTGCCACCAACCCCCTCGTGACAGGCAATCAGCCCCAGCATTTT.

The J gene is TRBJ2-3, the V gene TRBV2; possibly TRBD1 for D (6 bases). The CDR3 consists of 17 residues. The V gene's germline CDR1 is SNHLY and CDR2 FYNNEI. V was clipped by 5 bases and J by 0 bases, with 18 bases between them. In nucleotides, the CDR3 is TGTGCCAGCAGTAACCTCGACAGGTTCGACAGCACAGATACGCAGTATTTT. Translated: CASSNLDRFDSTDTQYF.

This clonotype came up many times. V and J are TRBV7-9 and TRBJ2-2; D is undetermined. Deletions cut 4 bases from V and 4 bases from J, with 4 bases between. Germline CDR1 and CDR2: SEHNR and FQNEAQ (reference sequence). The CDR3 extends over 12 amino acids. CDR3 sequence: CASSSTTGELFF. CDR3 in DNA: TGTGCCAGCAGCTCAACCACCGGGGAGCTGTTTTTT.

This clonotype was recorded a few times. The V gene is TRBV4-2, the J gene TRBJ1-3; no reliable D call. V lost 0 bases, J lost 0 bases, and 9 bases lay in between. Germline CDR1 and CDR2: LGHNA and YNFKEQ. This CDR3 contains 16 residues. CDR3 in amino acids: CASSQERRISGNTIYF. The DNA for the CDR3 is TGTGCCAGCAGCCAAGAGAGACGGATCTCTGGAAACACCATATATTTT.

In this sample, this clonotype turned up many times. The chain uses TRBV11-2 and TRBJ2-7, with D unclear. The CDR3 spans 12 residues. Germline V gives CDR1 SGHAT, CDR2 FQNNGV. Trimming cost V 3 bases and J 3 bases, with 6 bases left between them. The CDR3 sequence: CASSLYGYEQYF. CDR3 nucleotides: TGTGCCAGCAGCTTGTACGGCTACGAGCAGTACTTC.

This clonotype was counted many times. In DNA form, the CDR3 reads TGTGCCAGCAGCTTAGGGATCTCAGCCAAAAACATTCAGTACTTC. Translation: CASSLGISAKNIQYF. The V call is TRBV7-2, the J call TRBJ2-4; D ambiguous. Germline CDR1 is SGHTA and CDR2 is FQGNSA. The V end was cut by 1 base, the J end by 0 bases, with 7 bases between. This CDR3 contains 15 residues.

This chain links TRBV27 with TRBJ1-1; D ambiguous. Germline V lookup: CDR1 MNHEY, CDR2 SMNVEV (reference sequence). The CDR3 is 11 amino acids. The germline V and J ends were trimmed by 7 bases and 6 bases, with 9 bases remaining between them. DNA of the CDR3: TGTGCCAGCATAGGGATCGCTGAAGCTTTCTTT. Its protein product is CASIGIAEAFF.

The genes are TRBV10-3 and TRBJ2-1, with D uncertain. This CDR3 has 13 amino acids. CDR1 and CDR2 (germline): ENHRY, SYGVKD. Trimming removed 0 bases from V and 4 bases from J, with 4 bases in between. The DNA for the CDR3 is TGTGCCATCAGTGAGTCCCGATACAATGAGCAGTTCTTC. Translating it yields CAISESRYNEQFF.

The V and J genes are TRBV6-1 and TRBJ2-1; D is possibly TRBD1 or TRBD2 (7 bases each). V lost 6 bases and J 2 bases, leaving 17 bases between the germline ends. Germline V gene data show CDR1 as MNHNS and CDR2 as SASEGT. CDR3 length: 16 amino acids. The CDR3: CASSHGGGTAYNEQFF. In DNA form, the CDR3 reads TGTGCCAGCAGCCATGGGGGGGGGACAGCCTACAATGAGCAGTTCTTC.

This clonotype was detected ten times or more. The V and J genes are TRBV5-1 and TRBJ1-4, with D maybe TRBD1 (6 bases). This CDR3 has 14 residues. Germline CDR1 SGHRS, CDR2 YFSETQ. The V end lost 4 bases, the J end lost 3 bases, and 10 bases lay between the germline ends. The CDR3, as DNA: TGCGCCAGCAGCCTCGGACAGCCTAATGAAAAACTGTTTTTT. Translating it yields CASSLGQPNEKLFF. The full variable domain, with the rest looked up from reference TRBV5-1 and TRBJ1-4, is KAGVTQTPRYLIKTRGQQVTLSCSPISGHRSVSWYQQTPGQGLQFLFEYFSETQRNKGNFPGRFSGRQFSNSRSEMNVSTLELGDSALYLCASSLGQPNEKLFFGSGTQLSVL.

J is TRBJ2-6 and V is TRBV30; 7 bases agree with TRBD1. The CDR3 runs to 18 residues. With 0 bases clipped from V and 4 bases from J, the junction kept 12 bases outside the gene matches. The germline gives CDR1 GTSNPN, CDR2 SVGIG (reference sequence). CDR3 in DNA: TGTGCCTGGAGTGTCGAGGGGGCAGGGGCGCTCGGGGCCAACGTCCTGACTTTC. It specifies CAWSVEGAGALGANVLTF.

The V gene is TRBV7-3, the J gene TRBJ2-4; D is possibly TRBD1 or TRBD2 (6 bases each). V lost 5 bases and J 1 base, leaving 9 bases between the germline ends. Germline V gene data show CDR1 as SGHTA and CDR2 as FQGTGA. The CDR3 loop spans 14 amino acids. CDR3 sequence reads: CASSEGGAKNIQYF. CDR3 DNA sequence: TGTGCCAGCAGCGAAGGGGGGGCCAAAAACATTCAGTACTTC.

The rearrangement uses TRBV6-5 and TRBJ2-7; either TRBD1 or TRBD2 may supply D (7 bases each). V was pared by 2 bases and J by 9 bases, with 17 bases between. The CDR3 is made up of 14 amino acids. CDR1 is MNHEY, CDR2 SVGAGI, per germline. Here the CDR3 DNA reads TGTGCCAGCAGTTACGGGGAGGGGGCTGACCTGCAGTACTTC. Protein: CASSYGEGADLQYF.

This sequence joins TRBV30 and TRBJ1-2, with D uncertain. Germline V gene sequence: CDR1 GTSNPN, CDR2 SVGIG (reference sequence). V lost 3 bases and J 14 bases, leaving 25 bases between the germline ends. CDR3 length equals 14 residues. The CDR3 nucleotides read TGTGCCTGGAGCTCGGGAGGTGAGGCTCTGATTCAGACCTTC. Protein product: CAWSSGGEALIQTF.

Only a few counts were recorded for this clonotype. This chain links TRBV10-3 with TRBJ1-1, with 10 positions matching TRBD1. The CDR3 has 14 residues. The germline V gene has CDR1 ENHRY and CDR2 SYGVKD. Trimming took 10 bases from V and 0 from J; bases not matched to a gene: 5. The CDR3 sequence is CATGTGALNTEAFF. The CDR3 DNA reads TGTGCCACCGGGACAGGGGCCTTGAACACTGAAGCTTTCTTT.

This clonotype was found many times. This sequence joins TRBV18 and TRBJ1-1; 10 nucleotides line up with TRBD1. Trimming at V came to 4 bases and at J to 3 bases, leaving 5 bases not matched to a gene. This CDR3 has 15 residues. Germline CDR1 and CDR2: KGHSH and LQKENI. CDR3 coding DNA: TGTGCCAGCTCACGGTCTGGGACAGGGGACACTGAAGCTTTCTTT. Protein: CASSRSGTGDTEAFF. Full variable domain (rest looked up from reference TRBV18 and TRBJ1-1): NAGVMQNPRHLVRRRGQEARLRCSPMKGHSHVYWYRQLPEEGLKFMVYLQKENIIDESGMPKERFSAEFPKEGPSILRIQQVVRGDSAAYFCASSRSGTGDTEAFFGQGTRLTVV.

This clonotype was seen a few times. The V gene is TRBV6-1, the J gene TRBJ1-4; TRBD1 matches at 7 bases. Germline V gene lookup returns CDR1 MNHNS and CDR2 SASEGT. This CDR3 spans 14 amino acids. J gave up 5 bases and V 5 bases, and 5 bases lay outside the gene matches. The CDR3 coding sequence is TGTGCCAGCAGTTCGGGACAGCCCAATGAAAAACTGTTTTTT. It specifies CASSSGQPNEKLFF.